The clone carrying this TCR beta chain was recorded at least ten times. Its target is not known. MiXCR, applied by TCRdb to the 5' RACE reads, yields one record per CDR3 protein. The data contain about 200,000 distinct CDR3 sequences, roughly 26% of them seen just once; the ten biggest clones take up less than 8.5%. The length of the CDR3 is 11 residues. The germline V and J ends were trimmed by 5 bases and 7 bases, with 9 bases remaining between them. Germline assignment: CDR1 DFQATT and CDR2 SNEGSKA (reference sequence). This sample was included in a study of CD8 T cells in ankylosing spondylitis. Findings and caveats of the study: A TCR beta motif of about 8 highly homologous variants appeared characteristic of ankylosing spondylitis blood.

The TCR sequence derives from a male donor with ankylosing spondylitis or in good health (not recorded which). The sequenced sample consisted of blood, either unsorted or a sorted T cell fraction (not recorded which). The chain links TRBV20-1 to TRBJ2-1; TRBD1 is a possible D gene (6 bases). The CDR3 DNA reads TGCAGTGCTCCCGGACAGAATGAGCAGTTCTTC. This sequence encodes CSAPGQNEQFF.